A single sample is the source of the 7 T cell receptor beta chains below, sequenced in a study of blood T cells in healthy people across ages. Alongside a J-beta primer mix, a sample-barcoded 5' primer served in a second PCR lasting about 6 to 12 cycles. TCRdb reprocessed the 5' RACE reads with MiXCR, giving one entry per CDR3 protein. The sample has approximately 780,000 distinct CDR3 sequences, about 26% seen once; the top ten hold about 3%. The data also belong to a second study, concerning T cells of mothers and their children.

Sequences were obtained from blood. These TCRs come from a boy younger than 18 in good health.

The sample holds a few counts of this clonotype. J is TRBJ2-1 and V is TRBV11-2; D might be TRBD2 (5 bases). The J call may not be correct, given that the DNA end is closer to TRBJ2-5. In germline, CDR1 is SGHAT, CDR2 FQNNGV. The CDR3 covers 13 residues. CDR3 sequence: CASSLVSEETQYF. The CDR3 DNA reads TGTGCCAGCAGCTTAGTTAGCGAGGAGACCCAGTACTTC.

The V and J genes are TRBV6-5 and TRBJ1-5, with a tentative D call TRBD1 (5 bases). There are 13 residues in the CDR3. Trimming removed 8 bases from V and 3 bases from J, with 11 bases in between. Germline assignment: CDR1 MNHEY and CDR2 SVGAGI. The CDR3 spells CASGRGNNQPQHF. For the CDR3, the DNA is TGTGCCAGCGGGCGGGGGAACAATCAGCCCCAGCATTTT.

This chain links TRBV9 with TRBJ2-3, with D hard to call. The CDR3 loop spans 15 amino acids. V lost 0 bases, J lost 2 bases, and 10 bases lay in between. Germline loops: CDR1 SGDLS, CDR2 YYNGEE. The CDR3 DNA sequence: TGTGCCAGCAGCGTAGATGTTAGAATCACAGATACGCAGTATTTT. Amino acid sequence: CASSVDVRITDTQYF.

This chain uses TRBV12-3 or TRBV12-4 with TRBJ1-4; possibly TRBD1 for D (5 bases). This CDR3 region has 14 residues. Trimming took off 4 bases at V and 7 bases at J, with 13 bases between the two ends. CDR3 sequence reads: CASSSSGMGEKLFF. As DNA, the CDR3 is TGTGCCAGCAGTTCGTCAGGGATGGGTGAAAAACTGTTTTTT.

The chain links TRBV10-3 to TRBJ1-2; D unclear. The V end lost 4 bases, the J end lost 8 bases, and 11 bases lay between the germline ends. This CDR3 contains 12 residues. The germline V gene encodes CDR1 ENHRY and CDR2 SYGVKD. CDR3 residues: CAISVGNSGYTF. The CDR3 coding sequence is TGTGCCATCAGTGTCGGCAATTCGGGCTACACCTTC.

This clonotype was seen ten or more times. This chain links TRBV3-1 with TRBJ1-1; no firm D call. The CDR3 sequence is 11 residues long. The V gene lost 1 base and the J gene lost 4 bases, with 1 base spanning the gap. Germline lookup yields CDR1 LGHDT and CDR2 YNNKEL (reference sequence). The DNA of the CDR3 is TGTGCCAGCAGCCAAGGCACTGAAGCTTTCTTT. Protein product: CASSQGTEAFF.

This clonotype was seen more than once but under ten times. This chain connects TRBV18 to TRBJ2-5; TRBD1 is a possible D gene (7 bases). CDR3 length: 15 residues. The V end was cut by 5 bases, the J end by 4 bases, with 17 bases between. Germline-derived CDR1 and CDR2 are KGHSH and LQKENI. This CDR3 reads CASSDENRGGETQYF. CDR3 nucleotide sequence: TGTGCCAGCTCAGACGAGAACAGGGGAGGAGAGACCCAGTACTTC.